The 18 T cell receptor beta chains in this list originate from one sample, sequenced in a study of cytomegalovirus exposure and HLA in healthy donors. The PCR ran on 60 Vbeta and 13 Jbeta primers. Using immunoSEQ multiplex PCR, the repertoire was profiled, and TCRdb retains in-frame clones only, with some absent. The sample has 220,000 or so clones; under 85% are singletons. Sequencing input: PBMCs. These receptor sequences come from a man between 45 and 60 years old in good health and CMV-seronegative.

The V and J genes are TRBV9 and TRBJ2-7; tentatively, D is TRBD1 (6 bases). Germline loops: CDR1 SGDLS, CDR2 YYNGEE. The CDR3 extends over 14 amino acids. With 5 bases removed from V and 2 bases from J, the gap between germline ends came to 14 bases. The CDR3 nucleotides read TGTGCCAGCAGTGTCACCGGGACAACCTACGAGCAGTACTTC. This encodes CASSVTGTTYEQYF. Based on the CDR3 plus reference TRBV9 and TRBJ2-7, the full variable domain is DSGVTQTPKHLITATGQRVTLRCSPRSGDLSVYWYQQSLDQGLQFLIQYYNGEERAKGNILERFSAQQFPDLHSELNLSSLELGDSALYFCASSVTGTTYEQYFGPGTRLTVT.

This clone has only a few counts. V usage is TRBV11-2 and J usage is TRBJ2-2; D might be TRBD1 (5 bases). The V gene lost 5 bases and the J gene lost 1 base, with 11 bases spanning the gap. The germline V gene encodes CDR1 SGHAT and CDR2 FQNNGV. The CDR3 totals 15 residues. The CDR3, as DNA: TGTGCCAGCAGCAGCTTTAGGGGGAACACCGGGGAGCTGTTTTTT. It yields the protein CASSSFRGNTGELFF.

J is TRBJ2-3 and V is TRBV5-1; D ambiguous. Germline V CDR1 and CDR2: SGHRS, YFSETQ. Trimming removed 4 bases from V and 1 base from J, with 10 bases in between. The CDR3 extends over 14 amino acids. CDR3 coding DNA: TGCGCCAGCAGCCCCTCTAGTGGCACAGATACGCAGTATTTT. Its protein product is CASSPSSGTDTQYF.

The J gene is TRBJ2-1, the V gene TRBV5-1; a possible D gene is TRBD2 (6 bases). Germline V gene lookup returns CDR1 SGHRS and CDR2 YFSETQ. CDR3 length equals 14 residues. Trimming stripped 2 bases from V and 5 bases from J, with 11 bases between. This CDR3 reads CASSLGDLHNEQFF. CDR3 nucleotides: TGCGCCAGCAGCTTAGGGGACTTACACAATGAGCAGTTCTTC.

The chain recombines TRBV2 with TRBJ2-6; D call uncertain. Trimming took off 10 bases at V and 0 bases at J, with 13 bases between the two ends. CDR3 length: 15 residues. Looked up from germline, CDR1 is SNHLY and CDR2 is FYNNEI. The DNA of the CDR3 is TGTGCCACAAGCATTCCCCTCTCTGGGGCCAACGTCCTGACTTTC. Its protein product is CATSIPLSGANVLTF.

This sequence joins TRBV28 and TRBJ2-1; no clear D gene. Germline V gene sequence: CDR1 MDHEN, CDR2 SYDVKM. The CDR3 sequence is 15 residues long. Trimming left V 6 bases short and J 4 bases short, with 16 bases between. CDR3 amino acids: CASSPRPYAYNEQFF. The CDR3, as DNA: TGTGCCAGCAGCCCCCGCCCCTATGCGTACAATGAGCAGTTCTTC.

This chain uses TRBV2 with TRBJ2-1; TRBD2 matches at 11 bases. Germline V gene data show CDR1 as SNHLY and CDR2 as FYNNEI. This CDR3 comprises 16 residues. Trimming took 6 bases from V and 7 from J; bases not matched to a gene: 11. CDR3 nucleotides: TGTGCCAGCAGGAGGGGTACTAGCGGGGGTAGGAATGAGCAGTTCTTC. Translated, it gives CASRRGTSGGRNEQFF.

In DNA, the CDR3 is TGTGCCAGCAGCTTGGACAGGCTCAATCAGCCCCAGCATTTT. Translated, it gives CASSLDRLNQPQHF. This sequence joins TRBV11-2 and TRBJ1-5, with 7 bases identical to TRBD1. J was trimmed by 3 bases and V by 3 bases; bases with no gene match: 2. The CDR3 spans 14 residues. Per the germline V gene, CDR1 is SGHAT and CDR2 is FQNNGV.

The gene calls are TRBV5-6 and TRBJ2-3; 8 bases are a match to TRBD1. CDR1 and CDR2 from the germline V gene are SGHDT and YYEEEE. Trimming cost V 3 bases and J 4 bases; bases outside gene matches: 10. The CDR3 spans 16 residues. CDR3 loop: CASSYRTGFGADTQYF. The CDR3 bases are TGTGCCAGCAGCTATAGGACAGGGTTTGGGGCAGATACGCAGTATTTT. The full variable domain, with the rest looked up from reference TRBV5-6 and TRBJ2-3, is DAGVTQSPTHLIKTRGQQVTLRCSPKSGHDTVSWYQQALGQGPQFIFQYYEEEERQRGNFPDRFSGHQFPNYSSELNVNALLLGDSALYLCASSYRTGFGADTQYFGPGTRLTVL.

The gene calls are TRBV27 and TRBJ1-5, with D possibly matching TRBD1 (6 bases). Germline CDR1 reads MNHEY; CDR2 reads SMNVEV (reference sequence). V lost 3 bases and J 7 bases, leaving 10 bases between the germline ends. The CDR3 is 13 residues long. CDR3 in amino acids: CASSFGRGQPQHF. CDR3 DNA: TGTGCCAGCAGTTTTGGAAGGGGGCAGCCCCAGCATTTT.

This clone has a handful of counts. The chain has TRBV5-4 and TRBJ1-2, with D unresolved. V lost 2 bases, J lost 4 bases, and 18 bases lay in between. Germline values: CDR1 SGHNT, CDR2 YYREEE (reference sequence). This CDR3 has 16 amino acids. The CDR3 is CASSFAQALAVYGYTF. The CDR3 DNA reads TGTGCCAGCAGCTTTGCGCAGGCCCTCGCTGTCTATGGCTACACCTTC.

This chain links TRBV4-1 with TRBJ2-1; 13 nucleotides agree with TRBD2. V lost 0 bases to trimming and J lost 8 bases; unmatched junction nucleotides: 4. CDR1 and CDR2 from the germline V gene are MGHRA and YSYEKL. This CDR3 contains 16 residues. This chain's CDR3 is CASSQEYGLAGDEQFF. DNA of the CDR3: TGCGCCAGCAGCCAAGAATATGGACTAGCGGGAGATGAGCAGTTCTTC.

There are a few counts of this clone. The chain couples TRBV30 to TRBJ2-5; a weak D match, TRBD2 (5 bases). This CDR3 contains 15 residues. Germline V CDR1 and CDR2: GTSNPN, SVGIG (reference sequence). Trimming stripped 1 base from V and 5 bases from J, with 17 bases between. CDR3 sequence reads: CAWSEGLAVLETQYF. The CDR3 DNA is TGTGCCTGGAGTGAAGGGCTAGCAGTCCTGGAGACCCAGTACTTC.

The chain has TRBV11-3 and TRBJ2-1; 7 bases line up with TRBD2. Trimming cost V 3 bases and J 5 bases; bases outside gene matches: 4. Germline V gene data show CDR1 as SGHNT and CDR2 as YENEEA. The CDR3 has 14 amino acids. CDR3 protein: CASSFGLGDNEQFF. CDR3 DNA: TGTGCCAGCAGCTTCGGACTAGGGGACAATGAGCAGTTCTTC.

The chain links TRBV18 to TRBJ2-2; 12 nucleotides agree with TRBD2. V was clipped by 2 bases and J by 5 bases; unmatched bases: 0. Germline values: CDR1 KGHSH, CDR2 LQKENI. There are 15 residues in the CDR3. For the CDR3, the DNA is TGTGCCAGCTCACCAGGACTAGCGGGAACCGGGGAGCTGTTTTTT. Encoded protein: CASSPGLAGTGELFF.

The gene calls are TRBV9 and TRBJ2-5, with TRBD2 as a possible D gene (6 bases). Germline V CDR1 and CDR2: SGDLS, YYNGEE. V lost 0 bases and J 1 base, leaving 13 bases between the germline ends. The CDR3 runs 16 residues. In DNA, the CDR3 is TGTGCCAGCAGCGTAGGGCTAGCGTCCTGCCAAGAGACCCAGTACTTC. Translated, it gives CASSVGLASCQETQYF.

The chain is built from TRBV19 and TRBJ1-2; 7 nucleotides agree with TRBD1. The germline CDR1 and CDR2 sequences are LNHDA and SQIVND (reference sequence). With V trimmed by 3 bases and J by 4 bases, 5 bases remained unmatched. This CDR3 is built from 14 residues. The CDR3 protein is CASSMTGYFYGYTF. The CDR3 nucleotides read TGTGCCAGTAGTATGACAGGGTACTTCTATGGCTACACCTTC.

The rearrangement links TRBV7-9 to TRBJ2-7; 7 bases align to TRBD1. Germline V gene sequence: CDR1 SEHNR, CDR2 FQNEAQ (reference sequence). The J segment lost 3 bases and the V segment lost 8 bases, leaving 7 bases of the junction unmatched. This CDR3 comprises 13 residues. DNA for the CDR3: TGTGCCAGCGGGGTGGGGACAGTCTACGAGCAGTACTTC. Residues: CASGVGTVYEQYF.